The 8 T cell receptor beta chains given below trace back to one sample, sequenced in a study of cytomegalovirus exposure and HLA in healthy donors. PCR employed 60 Vbeta and 13 Jbeta primers. Using immunoSEQ multiplex PCR, the repertoire was profiled, and TCRdb retains in-frame clones only, with some absent. This table has approximately 150,000 clones, 65% to 85% appearing once. Sequencing was carried out using PBMCs. Receptors were obtained from a man aged 50 to 59 in good health and CMV-seropositive.

The chain uses TRBV2 and TRBJ2-5; TRBD2 agrees at 7 bases. The trim removed 4 bases at V and 0 bases at J, leaving 5 bases unmatched. The length of the CDR3 is 15 residues. The germline V gene encodes CDR1 SNHLY and CDR2 FYNNEI. CDR3 in DNA: TGTGCCAGCAGTGTACCAGCGGGGTACCAAGAGACCCAGTACTTC. Translating gives CASSVPAGYQETQYF.

In this sample, this clone turned up once. V is TRBV6-5 and J is TRBJ1-5; D not resolved. Germline assignment: CDR1 MNHEY and CDR2 SVGAGI. The V end was cut by 2 bases, the J end by 7 bases, with 9 bases between. The CDR3 is made up of 13 amino acids. CDR3 in DNA: TGTGCCAGCAGTTACAACCCGGGACAGCCCCAGCATTTT. Translated, it gives CASSYNPGQPQHF.

The rearrangement links TRBV19 to TRBJ1-5; D not certain. CDR3 size: 13 residues. Per germline, CDR1 LNHDA and CDR2 SQIVND (reference sequence). Trimming cost V 4 bases and J 4 bases, with 8 bases left between them. CDR3 residues: CASSTTANQPQHF. DNA of the CDR3: TGTGCCAGTAGTACAACAGCAAATCAGCCCCAGCATTTT.

The chain joins TRBV18 to TRBJ2-3, with D possibly being TRBD1 (5 bases). This CDR3 comprises 14 residues. V was cut by 0 bases and J by 4 bases, with 8 bases left in between. Germline-derived CDR1 and CDR2 are KGHSH and LQKENI. CDR3 coding DNA: TGTGCCAGCTCACCACCGGGGCGCCCAGATACGCAGTATTTT. This sequence encodes CASSPPGRPDTQYF.

CDR3: CASSLAQGTNVLTF. CDR3 coding DNA: TGTGCCAGCAGCTTAGCACAGGGAACCAACGTCCTGACTTTC. The chain recombines TRBV7-2 with TRBJ2-6; D might be TRBD1 (6 bases). Germline values: CDR1 SGHTA, CDR2 FQGNSA. The CDR3 loop spans 14 amino acids. V lost 0 bases, J lost 8 bases, and 8 bases lay in between.

This sequence joins TRBV6-6 and TRBJ1-2; TRBD1 aligns across 8 bases. The junction had 4 bases not matched to a gene; V was cut back by 5 bases and J by 2 bases. The CDR3 contains 14 residues. Germline-derived CDR1 and CDR2 are MNHNY and SVGAGI (reference sequence). The CDR3 sequence: CASSLRDRNYGYTF. CDR3 bases: TGTGCCAGCAGTCTCCGGGACAGGAACTATGGCTACACCTTC.

V and J are TRBV30 and TRBJ2-7; D not certain. V shed 0 bases and J shed 0 bases, with 9 bases lying between them. Germline loops: CDR1 GTSNPN, CDR2 SVGIG (reference sequence). The CDR3 contains 14 residues. CDR3 bases: TGTGCCTGGAGTGTAATCATCGGCTCCTACGAGCAGTACTTC. Protein product: CAWSVIIGSYEQYF.

Points on this clone: The junction departs from the called germline gene at one end, perhaps through a read error. V and J are TRBV28 and TRBJ1-2, with D possibly matching TRBD1 (5 bases). This CDR3 has 11 amino acids. The V gene's germline CDR1 is MDHEN and CDR2 SYDVKM. CDR3 sequence reads: CASSSRTRIQF. The CDR3 coding sequence is TGTGCCAGCAGTTCGAGGACAAGAATCCAATTC.